This T cell receptor beta chain was identified during a study of T cell responses to AZD1222 COVID-19 vaccine. Study overall: Second-dose schedules of about 4 or about 12 weeks were combined.

A note on this clone: Antigen specificity is unknown.

General study results and limits: Repertoire sampling occurred only after the peak T cell response. Within unmutated variant regions lay the reported targets of nearly half of spike-specific TCRs.

Here immunoSEQ multiplex PCR was the method, and the copy in TCRdb shows in-frame clones only, minus some. The table has roughly 40,000 clones, 60% to 85% seen once. Trimming left V 2 bases short and J 8 bases short, with 9 bases between. From germline, CDR1 is MDHEN and CDR2 SYDVKM. The CDR3 contains 13 residues. The V call is TRBV28, the J call TRBJ1-4; D unclear. The specimen was peripheral blood, collected on day 0 of AZD1222 vaccination. The sequence was collected from an adult in good health. In DNA, the CDR3 is TGTGCCAGCAGTTTAACCAGTAGCGAAAAACTGTTTTTT. Translation gives CASSLTSSEKLFF.